A single sample gave rise to the 31 T cell receptor beta chains below, sequenced in a study of a mutant IDH1 vaccine in newly diagnosed glioma. Clones were read by immunoSEQ multiplex PCR, and TCRdb kept only the in-frame ones, dropping some. The sample holds around 50,000 clones, just over 85% seen once. Time point given: baseline, week 1 (first vaccination visit). This sample's treatment: pre-vaccination baseline after standard-of-care therapy. This specimen was PBMCs, taken from a glioma patient treated with radiotherapy, temozolomide or both. These receptors all stem from a man aged 40-50 years with glioma.

The V call is TRBV5-1, the J call TRBJ1-3, with 9 positions matching TRBD1. The CDR3 consists of 15 residues. With 2 bases clipped from V and 3 bases from J, the junction kept 3 bases outside the gene matches. The germline V gene has CDR1 SGHRS and CDR2 YFSETQ. The DNA for the CDR3 is TGCGCCAGCAGCTTACAGGGGGCTCTTGGAAACACCATATATTTT. It yields the protein CASSLQGALGNTIYF.

The chain couples TRBV27 to TRBJ2-1, with a tentative D call TRBD1 (5 bases). The length of the CDR3 is 15 residues. Between the trimmed V and J ends, which lost 2 bases and 8 bases, there was a span of 16 bases. Germline V gene lookup returns CDR1 MNHEY and CDR2 SMNVEV (reference sequence). Written as DNA, the CDR3 is TGTGCCAGCAGTTTAAGGGGAACCTTACAGGATGAGCAGTTCTTC. It translates to CASSLRGTLQDEQFF.

The sample holds one count of this clone. The V gene is TRBV25-1, the J gene TRBJ2-7; D is undetermined. The CDR3 has 13 residues. V dropped 7 bases and J dropped 2 bases, with 12 bases sitting between them. Looked up from germline, CDR1 is MGHDK and CDR2 is SYGVNS. The DNA of the CDR3 is TGTGCCAGCATGGGTAGCCAAGCCTACGAGCAGTACTTC. Protein sequence: CASMGSQAYEQYF.

For the CDR3, the DNA is TGTGCCAGCTGGGACAGGGGCGGTGGGTACGAGCAGTACTTC. This gives the protein CASWDRGGGYEQYF. The J gene is TRBJ2-7, the V gene TRBV6-5; 10 bases align to TRBD1. With 8 bases clipped from V and 4 bases from J, the junction kept 8 bases outside the gene matches. CDR3 length: 14 residues. In germline, CDR1 is MNHEY, CDR2 SVGAGI.

This sequence joins TRBV11-3 and TRBJ1-4; TRBD1 is a possible D gene (5 bases). CDR3 length: 15 amino acids. Trimming removed 5 bases from V and 5 bases from J, with 15 bases in between. Per germline, CDR1 SGHNT and CDR2 YENEEA. The CDR3 region has the DNA TGTGCCAGCAGCCAAGGGCCGGGGACCAATGAAAAACTGTTTTTT. It yields the protein CASSQGPGTNEKLFF.

This clone was counted between two and nine times. V gene TRBV6-1 combines with J gene TRBJ2-3; D remains unclear. Looked up from germline, CDR1 is MNHNS and CDR2 is SASEGT. This CDR3 has 12 residues. V lost 2 bases to trimming and J lost 13 bases, with 13 bases between them. CDR3: CASSEYPSSKYF. CDR3 DNA: TGTGCCAGCAGTGAATACCCCTCGTCCAAGTATTTT.

The chain couples TRBV7-8 to TRBJ1-1; no definite D call. From germline, CDR1 is SGHVS and CDR2 FQNEAQ. V shed 2 bases and J shed 2 bases, with 12 bases lying between them. The CDR3 covers 15 residues. CDR3 nucleotides: TGTGCCAGCAGCTTAAGCGTCGGGGTAAACACTGAAGCTTTCTTT. This translates into CASSLSVGVNTEAFF. The entire variable domain, with the rest obtained from reference TRBV7-8 and TRBJ1-1, is as follows: GAGVSQSPRYKVAKRGQDVALRCDPISGHVSLFWYQQALGQGPEFLTYFQNEAQLDKSGLPSDRFFAERPEGSVSTLKIQRTQQEDSAVYLCASSLSVGVNTEAFFGQGTRLTVV.

The rearrangement joins TRBV19 to TRBJ2-3, with 8 positions matching TRBD1. There are 16 residues in the CDR3. V lost 2 bases to trimming and J lost 0 bases; unmatched junction nucleotides: 4. Germline CDR1 is LNHDA and CDR2 is SQIVND (reference sequence). CDR3 DNA sequence: TGTGCCAGTAGTATAAGGGACAGGCTCAGCACAGATACGCAGTATTTT. The encoded protein is CASSIRDRLSTDTQYF.

The chain combines TRBV25-1 with TRBJ2-2; the match to TRBD1 covers 8 bases. The germline V gene has CDR1 MGHDK and CDR2 SYGVNS. V shed 3 bases and J 1 base; nucleotides not matched to a gene: 4. The CDR3 extends over 16 amino acids. The CDR3: CASSDPGGLNTGELFF. CDR3 sequence (DNA): TGTGCCAGCAGTGACCCAGGGGGCTTGAACACCGGGGAGCTGTTTTTT. Variable domain in full (rest from reference TRBV25-1 and TRBJ2-2): EADIYQTPRYLVIGTGKKITLECSQTMGHDKMYWYQQDPGMELHLIHYSYGVNSTEKGDLSSESTVSRIRTEHFPLTLESARPSHTSQYLCASSDPGGLNTGELFFGEGSRLTVL.

The J gene is TRBJ1-5, the V gene TRBV5-5; 8 bases fit TRBD1. The CDR3 is made up of 12 amino acids. The V segment lost 2 bases and the J segment 12 bases; nucleotides outside the gene matches: 4. Germline lookup yields CDR1 SGHKS and CDR2 YYEKEE (reference sequence). In nucleotides, the CDR3 is TGTGCCAGCAGCTTAAGAGGACAGGGCCAGCATTTT. It translates to CASSLRGQGQHF.

The chain joins TRBV9 to TRBJ2-1; D is unclear. This CDR3 is 13 amino acids long. CDR1 is SGDLS and CDR2 is YYNGEE in the germline V gene. V was cut by 4 bases and J by 4 bases, with 9 bases left in between. CDR3 DNA: TGTGCCAGCAGCCTCTCCAGGTACAATGAGCAGTTCTTC. As protein: CASSLSRYNEQFF. Full variable domain (missing parts from reference TRBV9 and TRBJ2-1): DSGVTQTPKHLITATGQRVTLRCSPRSGDLSVYWYQQSLDQGLQFLIQYYNGEERAKGNILERFSAQQFPDLHSELNLSSLELGDSALYFCASSLSRYNEQFFGPGTRLTVL.

This chain links TRBV27 with TRBJ1-3; D call uncertain. Trimming removed 7 bases at V and 0 bases at J, with 13 bases between. The germline V gene encodes CDR1 MNHEY and CDR2 SMNVEV (reference sequence). The length of the CDR3 is 15 residues. The CDR3 bases are TGTGCCAGCAAACCGAGTGTCCTCTCTGGAAACACCATATATTTT. This codes for CASKPSVLSGNTIYF.

This chain uses TRBV28 with TRBJ2-2; D is unclear. Germline V lookup: CDR1 MDHEN, CDR2 SYDVKM. The V end was cut by 3 bases, the J end by 5 bases, with 13 bases between. This CDR3 contains 15 residues. CDR3 residues: CASSFSSGPTGELFF. The CDR3 DNA is TGTGCCAGCAGTTTTTCTTCCGGGCCTACCGGGGAGCTGTTTTTT.

The count of this clone is one. CDR3 sequence (DNA): TGTGCCAGCAGCTTCCGGACAGGGGGCACTGAAGCTTTCTTT. It specifies CASSFRTGGTEAFF. The rearrangement uses TRBV5-4 and TRBJ1-1; 10 bases fit TRBD1. The trim removed 2 bases at V and 4 bases at J, leaving 2 bases unmatched. Per germline, CDR1 SGHNT and CDR2 YYREEE (reference sequence). This CDR3 contains 14 residues.

The chain links TRBV7-2 to TRBJ1-4; D is perhaps TRBD1 (5 bases). V was cut by 4 bases and J by 6 bases, with 12 bases left in between. The CDR3 contains 14 residues. The germline V gene has CDR1 SGHTA and CDR2 FQGNSA. The chain's CDR3 is CASSSWGEDEKLFF. The CDR3 DNA follows: TGTGCCAGCAGCTCTTGGGGGGAGGATGAAAAACTGTTTTTT. The full variable domain, in which reference TRBV7-2 and TRBJ1-4 provide the parts outside the CDR3, is GAGVSQSPSNKVTEKGKDVELRCDPISGHTALYWYRQSLGQGLEFLIYFQGNSAPDKSGLPSDRFSAERTGGSVSTLTIQRTQQEDSAVYLCASSSWGEDEKLFFGSGTQLSVL.

This rearrangement joins TRBV27 to TRBJ2-7; 13 bases match TRBD2. J lost 3 bases, V lost 6 bases, and 8 bases had no gene match. The CDR3 runs to 16 residues. CDR1 and CDR2 from the germline V gene are MNHEY and SMNVEV (reference sequence). CDR3: CASSPRTSGSGYEQYF. CDR3 nucleotide sequence: TGTGCCAGCAGCCCGAGGACTAGCGGGAGTGGCTACGAGCAGTACTTC.

The genes are TRBV6-5 and TRBJ2-1; TRBD1 is a possible D gene (8 bases). Germline lookup yields CDR1 MNHEY and CDR2 SVGAGI. The length of the CDR3 is 15 residues. The V and J ends lost 2 bases and 6 bases respectively, with 14 bases between them. The CDR3 sequence is CASSYSYRGGNEQFF. The CDR3 coding sequence is TGTGCCAGCAGTTACAGTTACAGGGGGGGCAATGAGCAGTTCTTC.

This chain connects TRBV19 to TRBJ1-2, with TRBD1 as a possible D gene (6 bases). Germline-derived CDR1 and CDR2 are LNHDA and SQIVND (reference sequence). CDR3 size: 12 residues. The germline V and J ends were trimmed by 3 bases and 6 bases, with 8 bases remaining between them. The CDR3 here is CASSMDSDGYTF. In DNA form, the CDR3 reads TGTGCCAGTAGTATGGACAGTGATGGCTACACCTTC. Looking up the rest from reference TRBV19 and TRBJ1-2 gives the full variable domain: DGGITQSPKYLFRKEGQNVTLSCEQNLNHDAMYWYRQDPGQGLRLIYYSQIVNDFQKGDIAEGYSVSREKKESFPLTVTSAQKNPTAFYLCASSMDSDGYTFGSGTRLTVV.

This chain connects TRBV5-1 to TRBJ2-1; the match to TRBD2 covers 13 bases. The CDR3 consists of 15 residues. Germline CDR1 SGHRS, CDR2 YFSETQ. J lost 4 bases, V lost 7 bases, and 5 bases had no gene match. CDR3 residues: CASSRTSGSYNEQFF. CDR3 bases: TGCGCCAGCTCACGGACTAGCGGGAGTTACAATGAGCAGTTCTTC.

The V and J genes are TRBV9 and TRBJ1-2, with D possibly TRBD1 on 6 matching bases. The germline gives CDR1 SGDLS, CDR2 YYNGEE. The CDR3 consists of 14 residues. The ends were cut back, 3 bases at V and 5 bases at J, with 14 bases in the middle. The chain's CDR3 is CASSGQGREYGYTF. The CDR3 coding sequence is TGTGCCAGCAGCGGGCAGGGGAGGGAGTATGGCTACACCTTC.

J is TRBJ2-7 and V is TRBV10-3; 16 bases are shared with TRBD2. The V gene end was trimmed by 8 bases and the J gene end by 5 bases; junction bases not matched to a gene: 6. Germline V gene lookup returns CDR1 ENHRY and CDR2 SYGVKD. This CDR3 spans 15 amino acids. The CDR3 DNA sequence: TGTGCCATCGGGGGGACTAGCGGGAGGGCCGACGAGCAGTACTTC. The encoded protein is CAIGGTSGRADEQYF.

The chain recombines TRBV9 with TRBJ1-2; D gene uncertain. This CDR3 contains 14 residues. Looked up from germline, CDR1 is SGDLS and CDR2 is YYNGEE. Trimming removed 0 bases at V and 5 bases at J, with 11 bases between. CDR3 loop: CASSVEGRSYGYTF. CDR3 DNA: TGTGCCAGCAGCGTAGAAGGGAGGTCTTATGGCTACACCTTC.

This clone was picked up a small number of times. The chain uses TRBV27 and TRBJ2-7; D is undetermined. V was cut by 6 bases and J by 6 bases, with 12 bases left in between. The CDR3 loop spans 12 amino acids. Germline-derived CDR1 and CDR2 are MNHEY and SMNVEV (reference sequence). CDR3 sequence: CASSPSPLEQYF. The CDR3 coding sequence is TGTGCCAGCAGCCCCTCACCGCTCGAGCAGTACTTC.

The chain links TRBV27 to TRBJ1-5, with D unclear. Germline V gene lookup returns CDR1 MNHEY and CDR2 SMNVEV (reference sequence). Trimming took off 3 bases at V and 0 bases at J, with 9 bases between the two ends. CDR3 length: 15 amino acids. The CDR3 region has the DNA TGTGCCAGCAGTTTCAAGGAGTATAGCAATCAGCCCCAGCATTTT. Residues: CASSFKEYSNQPQHF.

This chain uses TRBV5-6 with TRBJ2-7; D may correspond to TRBD1 or TRBD2 (6 bases each). The CDR3 length is 19 residues. V dropped 4 bases and J dropped 0 bases, with 26 bases sitting between them. CDR1 is SGHDT and CDR2 is YYEEEE in the germline V gene. The CDR3 DNA follows: TGTGCCAGCAGCCTAAGTAGCGGATCCTACAGGGTTTACTCCTACGAGCAGTACTTC. It codes for CASSLSSGSYRVYSYEQYF.

This clone occurred once. The chain recombines TRBV27 with TRBJ2-1, with D possibly being TRBD2 (5 bases). CDR1 and CDR2 (germline): MNHEY, SMNVEV (reference sequence). This CDR3 region has 16 residues. V shed 5 bases and J shed 7 bases, with 21 bases lying between them. CDR3 loop: CASSRESGIIPNEQFF. The CDR3 nucleotides are TGTGCCAGCAGTAGGGAGTCGGGTATTATCCCGAATGAGCAGTTCTTC.

This clone has a single count. The chain has TRBV5-1 and TRBJ1-1, with D hard to call. With 1 base removed from V and 6 bases from J, the gap between germline ends came to 7 bases. Germline assignment: CDR1 SGHRS and CDR2 YFSETQ. This CDR3 is built from 12 residues. The CDR3 sequence is CASSLLGSEAFF. In DNA form, the CDR3 reads TGCGCCAGCAGCTTGCTGGGCTCTGAAGCTTTCTTT.

Concerning this clone itself: At one boundary the junction diverges from the germline segment, which might be a read error. The chain combines TRBV7-7 with TRBJ2-2; D perhaps matches TRBD2 (5 bases). CDR1 SSHAT and CDR2 FNYEAQ come from the germline V gene (reference sequence). CDR3 size: 14 residues. CDR3 nucleotides: TGTGCTAGCAGCTTAGCGCCAGGAGGCGGGGAGCTGTTTTTT. It is translated as CASSLAPGGGELFF. The whole variable domain, filled in from reference TRBV7-7 and TRBJ2-2, reads GAGVSQSPRYKVTKRGQDVTLRCDPISSHATLYWYQQALGQGPEFLTYFNYEAQPDKSGLPSDRFSAERPEGSISTLTIQRTEQRDSAMYRCASSLAPGGGELFFGEGSRLTVL.

The V call is TRBV18, the J call TRBJ2-3, with TRBD1 identical over 8 bases. Germline CDR1 and CDR2: KGHSH and LQKENI. The CDR3 is 16 amino acids. V was clipped by 3 bases and J by 1 base; unmatched bases: 6. CDR3 DNA: TGTGCCAGCTCACCCCAGACAGGGGCCCGCACAGATACGCAGTATTTT. It specifies CASSPQTGARTDTQYF. Full variable domain (rest looked up from reference TRBV18 and TRBJ2-3): NAGVMQNPRHLVRRRGQEARLRCSPMKGHSHVYWYRQLPEEGLKFMVYLQKENIIDESGMPKERFSAEFPKEGPSILRIQQVVRGDSAAYFCASSPQTGARTDTQYFGPGTRLTVL.

This clone was recorded once. This chain connects TRBV27 to TRBJ1-1; D is unclear. This CDR3 comprises 13 residues. Trimming removed 3 bases at V and 3 bases at J, with 8 bases between. Germline V gene data show CDR1 as MNHEY and CDR2 as SMNVEV (reference sequence). CDR3 sequence: CASSFSSYTEAFF. CDR3 sequence (DNA): TGTGCCAGCAGTTTTTCATCCTACACTGAAGCTTTCTTT.

CDR3 sequence (DNA): TGCAGCGTCTCCCGGGACGCAGCTAACTATGGCTACACCTTC. It codes for CSVSRDAANYGYTF. The chain couples TRBV29-1 to TRBJ1-2, with a tentative D call TRBD1 (5 bases). The CDR3 has 14 residues. Trimming removed 6 bases at V and 0 bases at J, with 14 bases between. CDR1 is SQVTM and CDR2 is ANQGSEA in the germline V gene.